The sequence of this TCR beta chain was determined in a study of T cell changes during pregnancy in multiple sclerosis. V was shortened by 5 bases and J by 7 bases, with 8 bases between the two germline ends. The germline V gene has CDR1 MDHEN and CDR2 SYDVKM. The CDR3 length is 12 residues. Measured with immunoSEQ multiplex PCR; TCRdb has only the in-frame clones, and not every one. Among about 87,000 clones listed, 93% were seen once. V gene TRBV28 combines with J gene TRBJ2-2; no reliable D call. This receptor was identified in a female donor in good health, enrolled as a control in a pregnancy study. Sample: peripheral blood, taken in the third trimester of pregnancy. The CDR3 region is CASSPELGELFF. The DNA for the CDR3 is TGTGCCAGCAGTCCCGAGCTCGGGGAGCTGTTTTTT.